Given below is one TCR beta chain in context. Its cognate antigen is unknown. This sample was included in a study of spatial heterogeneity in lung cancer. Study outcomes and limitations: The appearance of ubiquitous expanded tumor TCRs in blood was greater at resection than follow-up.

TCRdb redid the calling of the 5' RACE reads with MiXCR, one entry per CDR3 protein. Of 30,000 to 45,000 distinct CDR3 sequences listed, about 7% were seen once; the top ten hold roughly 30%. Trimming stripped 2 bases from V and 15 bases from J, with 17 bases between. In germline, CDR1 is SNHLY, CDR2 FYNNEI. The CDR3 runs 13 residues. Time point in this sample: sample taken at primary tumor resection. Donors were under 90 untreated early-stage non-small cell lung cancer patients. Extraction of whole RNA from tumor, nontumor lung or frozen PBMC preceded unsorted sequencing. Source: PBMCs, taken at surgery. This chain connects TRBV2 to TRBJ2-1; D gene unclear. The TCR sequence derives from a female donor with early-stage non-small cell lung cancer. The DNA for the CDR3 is TGTGCCAGCAGTGAAATACCGGCAATGGCAGGGTTCTTC. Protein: CASSEIPAMAGFF.